A single TCR beta chain is shown here with its context. The clone's antigen remains unknown. No much larger clonotype is one base removed from it; base qualities were not supplied. The treatment or condition label corresponds to: allogeneic hematopoietic cell transplantation with graft depleted of TCRalphabeta T cells and CD19 B cells. TCRalphabeta/CD19-depleted allogeneic hematopoietic cell grafts were given to the transplant recipients, all of whom were children. The library was prepared using PCR. The instrument was an Illumina HiSeq 2500. TCR library preparation used molecular barcoding, with unique molecular identifiers applied to normalize quantification of the TCRbeta repertoire. In-frame beta chains were kept once TCRdb had trimmed the public reads at Q25 with fastp and called clones with MiXCR. Every CDR3 protein is listed once, alongside the most common genes and DNA of its rows. A total of over 400,000 distinct CDR3 sequences appear in this sample, about 40% of them only once. The ten most abundant clones make up under 35% of the sample.

This sample stems from a study of T-cell reconstitution after alpha-beta-depleted transplantation in children (dated by TCRdb to about 2016). As for the study more broadly: The study quantitatively tracked T-cell immune reconstitution after TCRalphabeta/CD19-depleted allogeneic hematopoietic cell transplantation in children using TCR repertoire profiling.

Study-wide findings and limitations: Apparently early alphabetaT-cell count recovery about two months after transplant reportedly relied on only several hundred rapidly expanded clones derived from non-depleted graft cells. In some patients, the high TCRbeta diversity seen at day 60 was put down to recipient T cells and intrathymic progenitors that had survived conditioning. The frequencies of hyperexpanded clones fell over the following months, and after one year, T-cell counts and TCRbeta diversity were mostly attributed to newly produced T cells.

The CDR3 runs 13 amino acids, cysteine and phenylalanine included. The read is trimmed to its CDR3 DNA, 39 bases read in frame from base 1. CDR1 and CDR2 are read off the germline V gene as MNHEY and SVGAGI. Relative to germline, V is 3 bases shorter and J is 4 bases shorter, with 7 bases between their ends. This TCR came from a girl aged 2 to 10 with aplastic anemia, due to receive a stem cell transplant. The chain uses TRBV6-5 and TRBJ1-5; no D gene is confidently identified. The sample consisted of PBMCs, taken before TCRalphabeta/CD19-depleted stem cell transplant. The CDR3 corresponds to CASSYVRNQPQHF. The nucleotide sequence reads TGTGCCAGCAGTTATGTCCGGAATCAGCCCCAGCATTTT.